This record concerns one T cell receptor beta chain sequence. Its antigen is undetermined. This record belongs to a study of T cell responses to AZD1222 COVID-19 vaccine. Study in general: Both about-4-week and about-12-week second-dose recipients were combined.

With V trimmed by 5 bases and J by 1 base, 7 bases remained unmatched. Germline CDR1 reads SGHTA; CDR2 reads FQGNSA. The CDR3 has 17 amino acids. Study-wide results and limits: Two doses of AZD1222 preceded a rise in Spike-specific TCR breadth and depth.

Assay used: immunoSEQ multiplex PCR; TCRdb lists only in-frame clones, some missing. The repertoire holds roughly 150,000 clones, with approximately 90% as singletons. J is TRBJ2-7 and V is TRBV7-2; 14 bases match TRBD2. Specimen: peripheral blood, collected on day 0 of AZD1222 vaccination. This receptor was taken from an adult in good health. CDR3 sequence reads: CASSPGTSGSFSYEQYF. CDR3 sequence (DNA): TGTGCCAGCAGCCCGGGGACTAGCGGGAGTTTTTCCTACGAGCAGTACTTC.